This TCR beta chain appears in the sequencing data of a study of tumor-infiltrating lymphocytes in primary liver carcinoma. This clonotype was found a few times. The antigen remains unidentified. It was unsorted whole blood that yielded blood RNA, and germline DNA was also extracted. Those patients suffered from chronic HBV infection and were treatment-naive. With a constant-region primer, TCR beta cDNA was made from about 0.5 ug of total RNA. A slightly modified ARM-PCR protocol with three nested multiplex PCR rounds produced these TCR beta libraries. TCRdb processed the multiplex PCR reads anew with MiXCR; each CDR3 protein has one entry. The sample shows around 330,000 distinct CDR3 sequences, 65% of them seen only once. Study-wide points: A significantly higher top-250-clone fraction was recorded for tumors than for blood (p = 0.039). Among the pair types, tumor region pairs showed more overlap than tumor-adjacent and tumor-blood pairs.

The source is a middle-aged man with primary liver carcinoma and hepatitis B virus infection. The sample comprised peripheral blood.

This CDR3 reads CASSPTEYEQYF. The CDR3 coding sequence is TGCGCCAGCAGCCCTACCGAATACGAGCAGTACTTC. The chain carries TRBV5-1 and TRBJ2-7; D ambiguous. Germline lookup yields CDR1 SGHRS and CDR2 YFSETQ. CDR3 length: 12 amino acids. V lost 4 bases to trimming and J lost 4 bases, with 9 bases between them.